This T cell receptor (beta chain) was captured by sequencing in a study of shared clonotypes between healthy human individuals. V dropped 3 bases and J dropped 0 bases, with 14 bases sitting between them. Per germline, CDR1 MDHEN and CDR2 SYDVKM. This CDR3 is 16 amino acids long. Profiling relied on immunoSEQ multiplex PCR, and the TCRdb table lists in-frame clones only, not all of them. The sample carries hundreds of thousands of clones, almost 97% recorded once. The material sequenced was naive CD4+ T cells sorted from blood. The subset denotes: CD45RA+ positively selected. The receptor was isolated from a woman aged 30 to 39 in good health. This sequence joins TRBV28 and TRBJ1-1, with a weak D call TRBD1 (6 bases). DNA for the CDR3: TGTGCCAGCAGTTTTCCCCCTGGGGGGCTGAACACTGAAGCTTTCTTT. This translates into CASSFPPGGLNTEAFF.